The 13 T cell receptor beta chains presented below share a single source sample, sequenced in a study of control samples from healthy donors and cancer patients. This table comes from immunoSEQ multiplex PCR, and its TCRdb copy is limited to in-frame clones, with some not included. The table lists about 44,000 clones, roughly 86% of them singletons, with roughly 10% in the top ten. Sequencing was performed on PBMCs. The receptors were sampled from a woman aged 55 to 70 with lung cancer.

V usage is TRBV7-6 and J usage is TRBJ2-7; 8 bases align to TRBD1. The CDR3 sequence is 15 residues long. The germline CDR1 and CDR2 sequences are SGHVS and FNYEAQ. The junction had 9 bases not matched to a gene; V was cut back by 5 bases and J by 3 bases. As DNA, the CDR3 is TGTGCCAGCAGCCAACCAGGGGGCACTAGCTACGAGCAGTACTTC. Protein product: CASSQPGGTSYEQYF.

The rearrangement links TRBV10-3 to TRBJ1-1; 8 nucleotides match TRBD1. CDR1 and CDR2 from the germline V gene are ENHRY and SYGVKD. V shed 10 bases, J shed 1 base, and the junction held 17 bases outside the gene matches. The CDR3 extends over 17 amino acids. CDR3 sequence reads: CATERQGIDGENTEAFF. Here the CDR3 DNA reads TGTGCCACCGAGAGACAGGGGATAGATGGGGAGAACACTGAAGCTTTCTTT.

A single count supports this clone. The chain links TRBV19 to TRBJ2-1; the D is unclear. From germline, CDR1 is LNHDA and CDR2 SQIVND (reference sequence). V gave up 4 bases and J gave up 7 bases, with 11 bases separating them. The CDR3 spans 13 residues. The CDR3 DNA sequence: TGTGCCAGTAGTAGCCAGAGAGCAAATGAGCAGTTCTTC. Amino acid sequence: CASSSQRANEQFF.

This chain joins TRBV4-2 and TRBJ1-5; D not resolved. Germline assignment: CDR1 LGHNA and CDR2 YNFKEQ. The germline V and J ends were trimmed by 0 bases and 4 bases, with 7 bases remaining between them. This CDR3 has 14 residues. Here the CDR3 DNA reads TGTGCCAGCAGCCAAGATTGGATTAATCAGCCCCAGCATTTT. It specifies CASSQDWINQPQHF.

The chain links TRBV9 to TRBJ1-6; D is uncertain. V lost 5 bases and J lost 7, with 10 bases in between. Germline V gene data show CDR1 as SGDLS and CDR2 as YYNGEE. The CDR3 is 13 residues long. The CDR3 spells CASSRDANSPLHF. The CDR3 region has the DNA TGTGCCAGCAGTCGGGATGCAAATTCACCCCTCCACTTT.

This clone came up a few times. V gene TRBV5-6 combines with J gene TRBJ2-5; the D gene is possibly TRBD1 (6 bases). The CDR3 contains 16 residues. CDR1 and CDR2 from the germline V gene are SGHDT and YYEEEE. Trimming stripped 4 bases from V and 5 bases from J, with 21 bases between. DNA of the CDR3: TGTGCCAGCAGCCCGATTTCTGATCAGGGGTACGAGACCCAGTACTTC. It yields the protein CASSPISDQGYETQYF.

The rearrangement joins TRBV9 to TRBJ1-2; 7 positions agree with TRBD1. The CDR3 length is 12 residues. Unmatched junction bases numbered 8, after V lost 7 bases and J lost 8 bases. In germline, CDR1 is SGDLS, CDR2 YYNGEE. The CDR3 loop is CASGGQKWGYTF. In DNA, the CDR3 is TGTGCCAGCGGGGGACAGAAGTGGGGCTACACCTTC. Filled out from reference TRBV9 and TRBJ1-2, the complete variable domain reads DSGVTQTPKHLITATGQRVTLRCSPRSGDLSVYWYQQSLDQGLQFLIQYYNGEERAKGNILERFSAQQFPDLHSELNLSSLELGDSALYFCASGGQKWGYTFGSGTRLTVV.

CDR3 DNA: TGTGCCAGCAGCGCCTCAGGGAACTACGAGCAGTACTTC. The encoded protein is CASSASGNYEQYF. This rearrangement joins TRBV11-3 to TRBJ2-7, with a weak D call TRBD1 (5 bases). This CDR3 has 13 residues. V dropped 5 bases and J dropped 3 bases, with 11 bases sitting between them. From germline, CDR1 is SGHNT and CDR2 YENEEA.

The CDR3 reads CASSYSIQGTEAFF. CDR3 bases: TGTGCCAGCAGTTACTCTATCCAGGGCACTGAAGCTTTCTTT. The chain recombines TRBV6-5 with TRBJ1-1, with D maybe TRBD1 (5 bases). The ends were cut back, 0 bases at V and 4 bases at J, with 9 bases in the middle. The CDR3 consists of 14 residues. CDR1 is MNHEY, CDR2 SVGAGI, per germline.

Turning to this clone: The junction differs from germline at one of its ends, possibly a read error. V is TRBV19 and J is TRBJ2-6; tentative D call: TRBD1 (6 bases). The CDR3 length is 18 residues. CDR1 LNHDA and CDR2 SQIVND come from the germline V gene (reference sequence). Here the CDR3 reads CASHVLGGVSSGANILTF. In DNA, the CDR3 is TGTGCCAGCCACGTCTTAGGGGGTGTTAGCTCTGGGGCCAACATCCTGACTTTC.

The DNA of the CDR3 is TGTGCCAGCAGCGTAGTTGGACTAACGAACACCGGGGAGCTGTTTTTT. Translating gives CASSVVGLTNTGELFF. The genes are TRBV9 and TRBJ2-2, with D possibly matching TRBD2 (6 bases). V was clipped by 0 bases and J by 0 bases, with 9 bases between them. The germline V gene has CDR1 SGDLS and CDR2 YYNGEE. The CDR3 length is 16 residues.

The chain combines TRBV5-1 with TRBJ2-1; perhaps TRBD2 as D (6 bases). V was clipped by 1 base and J by 1 base, with 12 bases between them. Germline V CDR1 and CDR2: SGHRS, YFSETQ. The CDR3 totals 16 residues. As DNA, the CDR3 is TGCGCCAGCAGCTTGTTTAGCGGAACATCCTACAATGAGCAGTTCTTC. It translates to CASSLFSGTSYNEQFF.

This clone was seen once. The chain uses TRBV7-9 and TRBJ1-3; no reliable D call. The CDR3 covers 15 residues. V was trimmed by 7 bases and J by 0 bases, leaving 13 bases between them. Germline V gene lookup returns CDR1 SEHNR and CDR2 FQNEAQ (reference sequence). The CDR3 reads CASTTLADSGNTIYF. The CDR3 nucleotides read TGTGCCAGCACCACTTTGGCGGACTCTGGAAACACCATATATTTT.